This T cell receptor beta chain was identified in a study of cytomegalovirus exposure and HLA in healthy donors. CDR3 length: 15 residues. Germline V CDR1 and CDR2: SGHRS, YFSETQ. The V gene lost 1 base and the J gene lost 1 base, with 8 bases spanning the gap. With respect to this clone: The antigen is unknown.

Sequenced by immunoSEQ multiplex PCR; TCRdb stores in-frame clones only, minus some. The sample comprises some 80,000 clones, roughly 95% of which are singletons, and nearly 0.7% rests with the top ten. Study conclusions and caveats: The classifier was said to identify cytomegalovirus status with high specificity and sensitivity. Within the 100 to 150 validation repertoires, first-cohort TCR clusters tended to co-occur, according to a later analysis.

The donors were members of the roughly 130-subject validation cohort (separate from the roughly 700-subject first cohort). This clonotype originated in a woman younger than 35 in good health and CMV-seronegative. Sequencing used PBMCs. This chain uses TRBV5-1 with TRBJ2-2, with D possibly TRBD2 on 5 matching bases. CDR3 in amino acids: CASSLFAGNTGELFF. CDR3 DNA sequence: TGCGCCAGCAGCTTGTTTGCGGGGAACACCGGGGAGCTGTTTTTT.